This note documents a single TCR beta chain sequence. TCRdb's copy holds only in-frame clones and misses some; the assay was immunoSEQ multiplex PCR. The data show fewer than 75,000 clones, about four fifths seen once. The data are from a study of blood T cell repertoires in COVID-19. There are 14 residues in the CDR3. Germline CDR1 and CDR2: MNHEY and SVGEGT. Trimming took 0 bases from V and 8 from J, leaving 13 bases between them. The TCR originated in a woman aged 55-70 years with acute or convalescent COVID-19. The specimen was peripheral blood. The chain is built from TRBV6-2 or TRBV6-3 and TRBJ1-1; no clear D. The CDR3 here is CASSYSVSSPEAFF. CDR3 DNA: TGTGCCAGCAGTTACTCGGTATCTAGCCCCGAAGCTTTCTTT.